This T cell receptor beta chain stems from a study of T cells in Graves' hyperthyroidism and ophthalmopathy. After removal of 6 bases from V and 3 bases from J, the junction contained 4 bases not matched to a gene. The CDR3 is 13 amino acids. Germline CDR1 and CDR2: MNHNS and SASEGT. Points from the study as a whole: Model predictions of ophthalmopathy came a median approximately 6 months before onset. The majority of expanded thyroid clonotypes above 0.001 also appeared in blood.

In its sample, this clonotype was seen many times. What it binds is unknown. The cohort's ophthalmopathy patients, a group with duration under 3 months, had a Clinical Activity Score of at least 3 and a NOSPECS grade of at least 4. Used for diagnoses were clinical symptoms, serum thyroxine and TRAb, thyroid ultrasound and orbital computed tomography. TCR beta CDR3 regions were amplified from RNA transcripts. During a first-round RT-PCR of the TCR CDR3, the HTBI primer set was used. In TCRdb, the multiplex PCR reads were re-called with MiXCR into one record per CDR3 protein. The sample includes 400,000 to 550,000 distinct CDR3 sequences, roughly 25% of them seen just once.

The sequenced material came from blood. The chain is built from TRBV6-1 and TRBJ2-7, with 8 bases aligning to TRBD1. The origin of this receptor is a woman younger than 45 with Graves' ophthalmopathy. In DNA, the CDR3 is TGTGCCAGCAGCCGGACAGGGCTCTACGAGCAGTACTTC. Its translation is CASSRTGLYEQYF.